Shown below are 3 T cell receptor beta chains from a single sample sequenced in a study of T cell responses to AZD1222 COVID-19 vaccine. The method was immunoSEQ multiplex PCR; TCRdb's version includes in-frame clones alone and lacks a portion of them. The table lists about 96,000 clones, 80% to 90% of them singletons. The input for sequencing was peripheral blood, taken on day 0 of AZD1222 vaccination. The receptor source for this set is an adult in good health.

V usage is TRBV24-1 and J usage is TRBJ2-5; the D gene is possibly TRBD2 (6 bases). The CDR3 is 17 residues long. The germline V gene encodes CDR1 KGHDR and CDR2 SFDVKD. The V and J ends lost 1 base and 2 bases respectively, with 16 bases between them. This CDR3 reads CATSDFLGGSGQETQYF. In DNA, the CDR3 is TGTGCCACCAGTGATTTTCTGGGAGGTAGTGGTCAAGAGACCCAGTACTTC.

This clone was seen just once. This chain connects TRBV7-3 to TRBJ1-1; D uncertain. Trimming took 2 bases from V and 8 from J, leaving 12 bases between them. Per germline, CDR1 SGHTA and CDR2 FQGTGA. CDR3 size: 13 residues. The CDR3 here is CASSLVGSGEAFF. The CDR3 bases are TGTGCCAGCAGCTTAGTGGGTTCAGGAGAAGCTTTCTTT. The full variable domain, its missing parts supplied by reference TRBV7-3 and TRBJ1-1, is GAGVSQTPSNKVTEKGKYVELRCDPISGHTALYWYRQSLGQGPEFLIYFQGTGAADDSGLPNDRFFAVRPEGSVSTLKIQRTERGDSAVYLCASSLVGSGEAFFGQGTRLTVV.

The chain recombines TRBV5-4 with TRBJ2-1; D unclear. Trimming shortened V by 2 bases and J by 2 bases, and 11 bases separated the two germline ends. The CDR3 has 15 residues. Germline-derived CDR1 and CDR2 are SGHNT and YYREEE (reference sequence). This chain's CDR3 is CASSLDRITYNEQFF. In DNA form, the CDR3 reads TGTGCCAGCAGCTTAGATAGGATCACCTACAATGAGCAGTTCTTC.